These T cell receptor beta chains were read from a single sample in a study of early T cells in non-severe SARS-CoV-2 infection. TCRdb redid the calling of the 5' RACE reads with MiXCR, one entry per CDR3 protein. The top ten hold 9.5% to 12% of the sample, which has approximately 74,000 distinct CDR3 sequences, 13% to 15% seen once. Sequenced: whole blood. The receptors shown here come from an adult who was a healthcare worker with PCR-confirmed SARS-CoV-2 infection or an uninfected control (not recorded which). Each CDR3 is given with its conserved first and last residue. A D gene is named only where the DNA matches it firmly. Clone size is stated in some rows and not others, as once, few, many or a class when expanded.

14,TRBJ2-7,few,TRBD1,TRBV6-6,CASSMGQGGNEQYF,TGTGCCAGCAGCATGGGACAGGGGGGCAACGAGCAGTACTTC
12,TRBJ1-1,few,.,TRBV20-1,CSARGRVTEAFF,TGCAGTGCTAGGGGCAGGGTCACTGAAGCTTTCTTT
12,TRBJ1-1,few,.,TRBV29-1,CSVDRLEAEAFF,TGCAGCGTTGACAGGCTGGAGGCTGAAGCTTTCTTT
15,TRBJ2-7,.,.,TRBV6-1,CASSEGAGSPYEQYF,TGTGCCAGCAGTGAAGGGGCAGGTTCTCCCTACGAGCAGTACTTC
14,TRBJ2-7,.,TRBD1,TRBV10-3,CANSEYDRGYEQYF,TGTGCCAACAGTGAGTACGACAGGGGCTACGAGCAGTACTTC
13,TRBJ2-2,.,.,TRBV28,CASVPPNTGELFF,TGTGCCAGCGTCCCCCCCAACACCGGGGAGCTGTTTTTT
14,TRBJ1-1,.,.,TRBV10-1,CASSGSGQYTEAFF,TGCGCCAGCAGTGGTTCTGGACAGTACACTGAAGCTTTCTTT
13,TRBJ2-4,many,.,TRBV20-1,CSARDPGGYIQYF,TGCAGTGCTAGAGATCCTGGGGGCTACATTCAGTACTTC
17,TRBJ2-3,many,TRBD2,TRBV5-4,CASSSTSGTSGVDTQYF,TGTGCCAGCAGCAGCACCTCCGGGACTAGCGGGGTAGATACGCAGTATTTT
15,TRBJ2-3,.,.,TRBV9,CASSVGGWSTDTQYF,TGTGCCAGCAGCGTAGGGGGGTGGAGCACAGATACGCAGTATTTT
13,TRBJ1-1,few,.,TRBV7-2,CASSPHKNTEAFF,TGTGCCAGCAGCCCGCACAAGAACACTGAAGCTTTCTTT
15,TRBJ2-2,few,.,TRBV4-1,CASSQGDTSTGELFF,TGCGCCAGCAGCCAGGGGGATACGAGCACCGGGGAGCTGTTTTTT
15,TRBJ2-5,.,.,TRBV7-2,CASSLVIGGGGTQYF,TGTGCCAGCAGCTTAGTAATCGGGGGCGGTGGGACCCAGTACTTC
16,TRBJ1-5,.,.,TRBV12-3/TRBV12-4,CASSFGGQGGNQPQHF,TGTGCCAGCAGTTTCGGTGGGCAGGGTGGCAATCAGCCCCAGCATTTT
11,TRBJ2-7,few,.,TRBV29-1,CSAQKLGEQYF,TGCAGCGCCCAGAAACTGGGGGAGCAGTACTTC
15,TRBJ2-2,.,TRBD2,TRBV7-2,CASSSGLGGLAELFF,TGTGCCAGCAGCTCCGGACTAGGAGGCTTGGCGGAGCTGTTTTTT
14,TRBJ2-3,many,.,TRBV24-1,CATSDTSRGDTQYF,TGTGCCACCAGTGATACCTCCCGGGGAGATACGCAGTATTTT
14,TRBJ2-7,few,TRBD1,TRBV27,CASSLGQGVGEQYF,TGTGCCAGCAGTCTCGGACAGGGTGTGGGAGAGCAGTACTTC
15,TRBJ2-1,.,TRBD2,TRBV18,CASSRTSGSYNEQFF,TGTGCCAGCTCAAGGACTAGCGGTTCCTACAATGAGCAGTTCTTC
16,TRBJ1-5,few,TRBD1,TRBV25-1,CASSPPDRGDNQPQHF,TGTGCCAGCAGTCCCCCGGACAGGGGAGACAATCAGCCCCAGCATTTT
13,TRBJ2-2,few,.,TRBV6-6,CASSYGVSGELFF,TGTGCCAGCAGTTACGGAGTGTCCGGGGAGCTGTTTTTT
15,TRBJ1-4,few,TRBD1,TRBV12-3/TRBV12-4,CASSFDRGTNEKLFF,TGTGCCAGCAGTTTCGACAGGGGTACTAATGAAAAACTGTTTTTT
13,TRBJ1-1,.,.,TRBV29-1,CSVTGTLGTEAFF,TGCAGCGTCACAGGGACTTTGGGCACTGAAGCTTTCTTT
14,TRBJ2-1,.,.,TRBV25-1,CASSESLTYNEQFF,TGTGCCAGCAGTGAGAGTTTAACCTACAATGAGCAGTTCTTC
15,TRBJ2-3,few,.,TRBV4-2,CASSQGGGRTDTQYF,TGTGCCAGCAGCCAAGGGGGGGGGCGCACAGATACGCAGTATTTT
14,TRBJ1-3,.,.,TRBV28,CASSPRASGNTIYF,TGTGCCAGCAGCCCTAGGGCGTCTGGAAACACCATATATTTT
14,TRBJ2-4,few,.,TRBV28,CASSPRTAKNIQYF,TGTGCCAGCAGTCCCCGGACGGCCAAAAACATTCAGTACTTC
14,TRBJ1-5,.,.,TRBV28,CASSLGHPNQPQHF,TGTGCCAGCAGTTTAGGTCACCCGAATCAGCCCCAGCATTTT
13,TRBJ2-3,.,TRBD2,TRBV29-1,CSVGGLASDTQYF,TGCAGCGTTGGTGGACTAGCATCCGATACGCAGTATTTT
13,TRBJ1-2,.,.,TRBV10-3,CAISEGRVYGYTF,TGTGCCATCAGTGAGGGTCGGGTCTATGGCTACACCTTC
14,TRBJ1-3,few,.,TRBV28,CASSSSVSGTAIYF,TGTGCCAGCAGTTCCTCCGTGTCGGGAACGGCGATATATTTT
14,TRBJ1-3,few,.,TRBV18,CASSPQDSGNTIYF,TGTGCCAGCTCACCACAGGACTCTGGAAACACCATATATTTT
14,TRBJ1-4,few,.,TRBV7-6,CASSSFGFNEKLFF,TGTGCCAGCAGCTCCTTTGGGTTTAATGAAAAACTGTTTTTT
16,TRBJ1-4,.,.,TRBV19,CASSLRQGLGYEKLFF,TGTGCCAGTAGTCTCCGCCAAGGGCTGGGGTATGAAAAACTGTTTTTT
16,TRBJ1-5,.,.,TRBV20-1,CSARDSGPDSNQPQHF,TGCAGTGCTAGAGATTCTGGCCCTGATAGCAATCAGCCCCAGCATTTT
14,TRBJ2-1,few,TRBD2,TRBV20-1,CSARGTSGVNEQFF,TGCAGTGCTAGGGGGACTAGCGGGGTGAATGAGCAGTTCTTC
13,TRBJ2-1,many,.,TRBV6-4,CASSDRDNNEQFF,TGTGCCAGCAGTGACAGGGACAACAATGAGCAGTTCTTC
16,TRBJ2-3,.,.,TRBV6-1,CASRPLGQRGTDTQYF,TGTGCCAGCAGACCATTAGGTCAGAGAGGCACAGATACGCAGTATTTT
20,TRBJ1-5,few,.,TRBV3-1,CASSPGLGTGSMLGNQPQHF,TGTGCCAGCAGCCCTGGTTTGGGTACAGGGTCAATGTTGGGCAATCAGCCCCAGCATTTT
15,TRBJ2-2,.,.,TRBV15,CATSRDRGPTGELFF,TGTGCCACCAGCAGAGACAGGGGTCCCACCGGGGAGCTGTTTTTT
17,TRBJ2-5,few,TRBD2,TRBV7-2,CASSPFKGLGVPETQYF,TGTGCCAGCAGCCCCTTTAAGGGACTAGGGGTTCCAGAGACCCAGTACTTC